This TCR beta chain was sequenced for a study of T cell responses to AZD1222 COVID-19 vaccine. Points from the study as a whole: White British people made up most donors, females outnumbered males, and clonal diversity was possibly underestimated.

About this clone: Antigen specificity is unknown.

Only in-frame clones appear in the TCRdb table, and some are missing; sequencing was by immunoSEQ multiplex PCR. The data contain 150,000 to 200,000 clones, 85% to 95% of them singletons. The sample here was peripheral blood, taken on day 0 of AZD1222 vaccination. The clonotype was recovered from an adult in good health.

CDR3 region: CASSDSKTRIRDGYTF. As DNA, the CDR3 is TGTGCCAGCAGTGACTCGAAGACACGGATTCGGGATGGCTACACCTTC. The rearrangement joins TRBV6-4 to TRBJ1-2; no reliable D call. The CDR3 spans 16 residues. The V gene's germline CDR1 is MRHNA and CDR2 SNTAGT. V gave up 0 bases and J gave up 6 bases, with 17 bases separating them.